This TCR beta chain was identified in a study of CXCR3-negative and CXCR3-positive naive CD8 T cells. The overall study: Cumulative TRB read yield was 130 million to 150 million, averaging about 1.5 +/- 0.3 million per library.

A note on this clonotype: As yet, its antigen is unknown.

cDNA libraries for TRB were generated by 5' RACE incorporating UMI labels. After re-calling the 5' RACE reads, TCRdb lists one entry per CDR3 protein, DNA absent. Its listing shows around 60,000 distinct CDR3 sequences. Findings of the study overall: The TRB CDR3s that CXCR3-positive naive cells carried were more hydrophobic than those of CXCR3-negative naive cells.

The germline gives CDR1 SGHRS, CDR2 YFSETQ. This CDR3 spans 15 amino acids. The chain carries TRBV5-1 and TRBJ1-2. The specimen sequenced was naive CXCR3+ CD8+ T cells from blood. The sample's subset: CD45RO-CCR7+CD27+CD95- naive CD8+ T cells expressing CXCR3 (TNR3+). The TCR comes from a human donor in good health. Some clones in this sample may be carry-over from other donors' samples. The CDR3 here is CASSPSYGINYGYTF.